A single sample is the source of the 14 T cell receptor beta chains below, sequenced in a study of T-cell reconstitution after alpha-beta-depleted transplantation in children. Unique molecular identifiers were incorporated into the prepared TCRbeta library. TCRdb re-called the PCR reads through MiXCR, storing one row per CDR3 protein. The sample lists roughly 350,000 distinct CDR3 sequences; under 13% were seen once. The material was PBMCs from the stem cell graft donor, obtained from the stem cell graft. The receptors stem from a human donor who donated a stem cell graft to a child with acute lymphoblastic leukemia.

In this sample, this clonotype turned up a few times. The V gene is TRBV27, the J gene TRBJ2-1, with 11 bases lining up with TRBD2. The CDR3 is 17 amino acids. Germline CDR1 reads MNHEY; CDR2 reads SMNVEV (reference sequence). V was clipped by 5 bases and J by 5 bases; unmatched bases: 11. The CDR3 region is CASSPRATSGNHNEQFF. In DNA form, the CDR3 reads TGTGCCAGCAGTCCCCGGGCGACTAGCGGGAATCACAATGAGCAGTTCTTC.

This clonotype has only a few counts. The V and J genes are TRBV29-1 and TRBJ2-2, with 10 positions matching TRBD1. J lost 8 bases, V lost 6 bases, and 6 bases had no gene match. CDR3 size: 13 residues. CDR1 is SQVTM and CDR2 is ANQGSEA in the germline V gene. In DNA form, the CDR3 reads TGCAGCGTGCTCGGGACAGGGGCAGGGGAGCTGTTTTTT. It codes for CSVLGTGAGELFF.

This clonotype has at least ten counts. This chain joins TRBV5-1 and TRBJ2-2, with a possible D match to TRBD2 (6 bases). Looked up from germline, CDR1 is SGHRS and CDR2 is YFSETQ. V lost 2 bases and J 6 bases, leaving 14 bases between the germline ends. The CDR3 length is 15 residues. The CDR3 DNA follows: TGCGCCAGCAGCTTTTCTTCCGGGAGCCCCGGGGAGCTGTTTTTT. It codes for CASSFSSGSPGELFF.

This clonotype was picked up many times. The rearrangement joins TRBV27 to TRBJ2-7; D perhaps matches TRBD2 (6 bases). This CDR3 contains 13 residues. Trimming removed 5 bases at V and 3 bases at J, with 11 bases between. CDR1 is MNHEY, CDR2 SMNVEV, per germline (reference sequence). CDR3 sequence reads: CASSTGLFYEQYF. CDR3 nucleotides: TGTGCCAGCAGTACGGGACTGTTCTACGAGCAGTACTTC.

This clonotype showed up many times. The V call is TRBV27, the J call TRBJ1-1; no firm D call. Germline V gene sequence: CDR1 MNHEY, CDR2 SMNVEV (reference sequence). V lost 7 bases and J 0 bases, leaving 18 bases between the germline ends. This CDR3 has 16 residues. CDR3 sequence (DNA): TGTGCCAGCACTAGCCCGTTGGGCCGGGTGAACACTGAAGCTTTCTTT. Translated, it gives CASTSPLGRVNTEAFF.

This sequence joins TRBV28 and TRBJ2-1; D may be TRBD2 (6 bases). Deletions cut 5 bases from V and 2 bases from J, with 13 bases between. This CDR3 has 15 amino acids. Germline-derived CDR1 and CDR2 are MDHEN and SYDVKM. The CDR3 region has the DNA TGTGCCAGCAGTCCGGGCGGGATCACCTACAATGAGCAGTTCTTC. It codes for CASSPGGITYNEQFF.

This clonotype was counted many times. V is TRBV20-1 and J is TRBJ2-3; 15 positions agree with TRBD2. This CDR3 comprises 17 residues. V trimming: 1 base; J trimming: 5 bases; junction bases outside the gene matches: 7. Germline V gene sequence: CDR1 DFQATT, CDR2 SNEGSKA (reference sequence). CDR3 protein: CSARGTSGRAGEDTQYF. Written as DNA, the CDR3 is TGCAGTGCTAGAGGGACTAGCGGGAGGGCCGGAGAAGATACGCAGTATTTT.

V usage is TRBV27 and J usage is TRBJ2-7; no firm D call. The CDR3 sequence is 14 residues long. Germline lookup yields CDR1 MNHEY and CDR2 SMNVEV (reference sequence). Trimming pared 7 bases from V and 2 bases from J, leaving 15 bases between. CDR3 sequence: CASTPLGGAYEQYF. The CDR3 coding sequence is TGTGCCAGCACCCCCCTTGGTGGTGCCTACGAGCAGTACTTC.

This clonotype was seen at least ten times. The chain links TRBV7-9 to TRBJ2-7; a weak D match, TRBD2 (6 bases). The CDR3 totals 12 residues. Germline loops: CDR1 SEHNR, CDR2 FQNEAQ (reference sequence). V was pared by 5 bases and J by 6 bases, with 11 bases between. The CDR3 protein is CASSPPGGEQYF. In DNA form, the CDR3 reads TGTGCCAGCAGCCCACCCGGGGGCGAGCAGTACTTC.

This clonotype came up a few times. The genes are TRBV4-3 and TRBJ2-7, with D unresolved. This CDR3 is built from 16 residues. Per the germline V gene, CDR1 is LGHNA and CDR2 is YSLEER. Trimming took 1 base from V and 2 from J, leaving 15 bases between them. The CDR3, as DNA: TGCGCCAGCAGCCAAGTTTGGGCAGGCGACCCCTACGAGCAGTACTTC. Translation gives CASSQVWAGDPYEQYF.

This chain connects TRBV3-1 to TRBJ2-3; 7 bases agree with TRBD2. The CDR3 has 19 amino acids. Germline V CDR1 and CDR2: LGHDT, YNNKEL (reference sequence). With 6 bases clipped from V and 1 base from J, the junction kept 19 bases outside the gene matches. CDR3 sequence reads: CASSLIFLESGDGTDTQYF. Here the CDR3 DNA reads TGTGCCAGCAGTTTGATCTTTCTAGAGAGCGGGGACGGCACAGATACGCAGTATTTT.

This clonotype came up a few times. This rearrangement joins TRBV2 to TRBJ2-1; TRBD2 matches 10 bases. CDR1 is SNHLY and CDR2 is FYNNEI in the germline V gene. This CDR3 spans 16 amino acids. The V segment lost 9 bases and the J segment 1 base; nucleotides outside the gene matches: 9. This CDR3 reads CARTSSGRGSYNEQFF. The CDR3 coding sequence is TGTGCCAGAACTTCGAGCGGGAGGGGTTCCTACAATGAGCAGTTCTTC.

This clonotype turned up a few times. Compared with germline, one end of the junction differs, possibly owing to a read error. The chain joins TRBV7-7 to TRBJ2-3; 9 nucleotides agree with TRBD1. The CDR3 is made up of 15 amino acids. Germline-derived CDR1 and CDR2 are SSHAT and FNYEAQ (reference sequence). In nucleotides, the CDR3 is TGTGCTAGCAGCTTGGGGACAGGGATCACAGATACGCAGTATTTT. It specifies CASSLGTGITDTQYF.

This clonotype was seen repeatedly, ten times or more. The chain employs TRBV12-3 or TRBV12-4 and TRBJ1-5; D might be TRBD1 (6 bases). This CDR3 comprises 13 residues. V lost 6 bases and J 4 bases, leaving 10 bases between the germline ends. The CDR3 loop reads CASSPDRNQPQHF. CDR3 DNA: TGTGCCAGCAGCCCAGACAGGAATCAGCCCCAGCATTTT.